These 22 T cell receptor beta chains originate from one sample sequenced in a study of shared clonotypes between healthy human individuals. Libraries were prepared by immunoSEQ multiplex PCR; TCRdb keeps only in-frame clonotypes and omits some of them. In the table there are under 650,000 clones, 96% of which are singletons. What was sequenced was naive CD4+ T cells sorted from blood. As for subset: CD45RA+ positively selected. These receptors were taken from a woman in her 30s in good health.

The V call is TRBV28, the J call TRBJ1-5; 9 bases are a match to TRBD1. Trimming took 6 bases from V and 5 from J; bases not matched to a gene: 11. Germline V gene data show CDR1 as MDHEN and CDR2 as SYDVKM. This CDR3 comprises 16 residues. The CDR3, as DNA: TGTGCCAGCAGGGACCTTGGGACAGGGATAGATCAGCCCCAGCATTTT. Protein product: CASRDLGTGIDQPQHF.

This clone was detected once. The rearrangement joins TRBV6-5 to TRBJ2-7, with 8 bases matching TRBD1. The CDR3 is 14 amino acids. V dropped 2 bases and J dropped 3; count of bases not matched to a gene: 3. Germline V CDR1 and CDR2: MNHEY, SVGAGI. CDR3: CASSYGQGSYEQYF. CDR3 DNA sequence: TGTGCCAGCAGTTACGGACAGGGAAGCTACGAGCAGTACTTC.

V gene TRBV18 combines with J gene TRBJ2-1; 8 nucleotides match TRBD2. Germline V gives CDR1 KGHSH, CDR2 LQKENI. This CDR3 is built from 15 residues. With V trimmed by 5 bases and J by 0 bases, 3 bases remained unmatched. CDR3 loop: CASSFTSGSYNEQFF. CDR3 DNA: TGTGCCAGCTCATTTACTAGCGGCTCCTACAATGAGCAGTTCTTC.

The genes are TRBV5-1 and TRBJ1-3; the D gene is possibly TRBD1 (5 bases). V lost 7 bases and J lost 0, with 8 bases in between. From germline, CDR1 is SGHRS and CDR2 YFSETQ. The CDR3 contains 13 residues. For the CDR3, the DNA is TGCGCCAGCTACGACAGCTCTGGAAACACCATATATTTT. It specifies CASYDSSGNTIYF.

Note on this clone: The junction differs from germline at one of its ends, possibly a read error. The V and J genes are TRBV6-1 and TRBJ1-2; D gene unclear. The CDR3 is 14 amino acids. Germline CDR1 reads MNHNS; CDR2 reads SASEGT. Written as DNA, the CDR3 is TGTGTCAGCAGTGAAGCAGGCACCTACTATGGCTACACCTTC. Encoded protein: CVSSEAGTYYGYTF.

The rearrangement joins TRBV19 to TRBJ2-5; D could derive from TRBD1 or TRBD2 (5 bases each). Trimming removed 5 bases from V and 1 base from J, with 8 bases in between. Germline V gene sequence: CDR1 LNHDA, CDR2 SQIVND (reference sequence). CDR3 length equals 13 residues. The CDR3 coding sequence is TGTGCCAGTAGTTTGGGACCCCAAGAGACCCAGTACTTC. Translated: CASSLGPQETQYF. Based on the CDR3 plus reference TRBV19 and TRBJ2-5, the full variable domain is DGGITQSPKYLFRKEGQNVTLSCEQNLNHDAMYWYRQDPGQGLRLIYYSQIVNDFQKGDIAEGYSVSREKKESFPLTVTSAQKNPTAFYLCASSLGPQETQYFGPGTRLLVL.

This chain's CDR3 is CASSLGVGSKYGYTF. CDR3 in DNA: TGTGCCAGCAGCTTAGGTGTAGGGAGCAAGTATGGCTACACCTTC. J is TRBJ1-2 and V is TRBV7-6; D call uncertain. Germline loops: CDR1 SGHVS, CDR2 FNYEAQ. V was pared by 1 base and J by 5 bases, with 14 bases between. The CDR3 totals 15 residues.

The count of this clone is one. As DNA, the CDR3 is TGTGCCAGCAGCTTTGGGCAGCTCTACGAGCAGTACTTC. Translation gives CASSFGQLYEQYF. The chain joins TRBV11-1 to TRBJ2-7; no reliable D call. The CDR3 covers 13 residues. Germline V gene data show CDR1 as SGHAT and CDR2 as FQDESV (reference sequence). V lost 3 bases to trimming and J lost 3 bases, with 9 bases between them.

As DNA, the CDR3 is TGTGCCAGCAGTCAGGTCCCGGGACAGGGTACTAATGAAAAACTGTTTTTT. Protein product: CASSQVPGQGTNEKLFF. This chain connects TRBV7-9 to TRBJ1-4; 9 bases map to TRBD1. This CDR3 is 17 amino acids long. Trimming at V came to 6 bases and at J to 2 bases, leaving 10 bases not matched to a gene. Germline lookup yields CDR1 SEHNR and CDR2 FQNEAQ (reference sequence).

The chain combines TRBV28 with TRBJ2-3; 9 bases fit TRBD2. The junction had 5 bases not matched to a gene; V was cut back by 5 bases and J by 2 bases. The CDR3 contains 15 residues. Germline CDR1 reads MDHEN; CDR2 reads SYDVKM. The CDR3 loop reads CASSGASGDTDTQYF. The CDR3 DNA follows: TGTGCCAGCAGTGGAGCTAGCGGGGACACAGATACGCAGTATTTT.

This clone was detected only a few times. As DNA, the CDR3 is TGTGCCAGCAGTGAAATGGGGGCCGGCGGCTACACCTTC. Protein: CASSEMGAGGYTF. The chain carries TRBV6-1 and TRBJ1-2, with a tentative D call TRBD1 (6 bases). Between the trimmed V and J ends, which lost 2 bases and 8 bases, there was a span of 12 bases. Germline CDR1 reads MNHNS; CDR2 reads SASEGT. The CDR3 loop spans 13 amino acids.

This clone showed up just once. The chain links TRBV29-1 to TRBJ2-3; 9 bases map to TRBD2. After removal of 6 bases from V and 3 bases from J, the junction contained 4 bases not matched to a gene. The CDR3 extends over 13 amino acids. CDR1 and CDR2 from the germline V gene are SQVTM and ANQGSEA. Here the CDR3 reads CSVPLAGTDTQYF. As DNA, the CDR3 is TGCAGCGTCCCACTAGCGGGTACAGATACGCAGTATTTT.

This chain links TRBV19 with TRBJ2-3; D is undetermined. Germline assignment: CDR1 LNHDA and CDR2 SQIVND (reference sequence). The ends were cut back, 3 bases at V and 4 bases at J, with 2 bases in the middle. The CDR3 covers 11 residues. CDR3 in amino acids: CASSMADTQYF. The CDR3 DNA follows: TGTGCCAGTAGTATGGCAGATACGCAGTATTTT.

The chain has TRBV19 and TRBJ2-4, with a possible D match to TRBD1 (5 bases). Germline lookup yields CDR1 LNHDA and CDR2 SQIVND (reference sequence). The CDR3 sequence is 17 residues long. The germline V and J ends were trimmed by 5 bases and 6 bases, with 23 bases remaining between them. As DNA, the CDR3 is TGTGCCAGTAGTCAGACTCTAGGGGTAGGTAGGGCAAACATTCAGTACTTC. The encoded protein is CASSQTLGVGRANIQYF.

This chain uses TRBV2 with TRBJ2-1, with TRBD2 matching 7 bases. Germline V gives CDR1 SNHLY, CDR2 FYNNEI. V shed 3 bases and J 9 bases; nucleotides not matched to a gene: 11. This CDR3 spans 15 amino acids. CDR3 in amino acids: CASSEGGRAQGEQFF. As DNA, the CDR3 is TGTGCCAGCAGTGAGGGAGGGAGGGCCCAAGGTGAGCAGTTCTTC.

The chain combines TRBV11-2 with TRBJ2-7; no firm D call. The V and J ends lost 1 base and 0 bases respectively, with 4 bases between them. CDR1 SGHAT and CDR2 FQNNGV come from the germline V gene. The CDR3 has 13 residues. CDR3 sequence reads: CASSLAHSYEQYF. The CDR3 DNA is TGTGCCAGCAGCTTAGCCCACTCCTACGAGCAGTACTTC.

The V gene is TRBV27, the J gene TRBJ1-2; 7 bases fit TRBD1. This CDR3 comprises 13 residues. Germline CDR1 is MNHEY and CDR2 is SMNVEV (reference sequence). V lost 5 bases, J lost 4 bases, and 4 bases stayed unmatched. DNA of the CDR3: TGTGCCAGCAGTCCCGACAGGGTCTATGGCTACACCTTC. Its translation is CASSPDRVYGYTF.

This clone showed up just once. The chain has TRBV11-2 and TRBJ2-3, with D possibly TRBD1 on 5 matching bases. The length of the CDR3 is 15 residues. CDR1 and CDR2 (germline): SGHAT, FQNNGV. The V end lost 1 base, the J end lost 2 bases, and 10 bases lay between the germline ends. The CDR3 region is CASSLGGGNTDTQYF. CDR3 DNA: TGTGCCAGCAGCTTAGGGGGCGGCAACACAGATACGCAGTATTTT.

The chain recombines TRBV5-1 with TRBJ2-3; 10 nucleotides agree with TRBD2. The V and J ends lost 0 bases and 4 bases, in that order; junction bases with no gene match: 2. The length of the CDR3 is 15 residues. Germline loops: CDR1 SGHRS, CDR2 YFSETQ. In DNA, the CDR3 is TGCGCCAGCAGCTTGGTACTAGCGGGATCAGATACGCAGTATTTT. Protein sequence: CASSLVLAGSDTQYF.

The rearrangement links TRBV7-2 to TRBJ2-6; D gene ambiguous. The germline V gene has CDR1 SGHTA and CDR2 FQGNSA. CDR3 length: 15 amino acids. With 1 base removed from V and 0 bases from J, the gap between germline ends came to 4 bases. The CDR3 reads CASSLGFSGANVLTF. The CDR3 DNA sequence: TGTGCCAGCAGCTTAGGATTCTCTGGGGCCAACGTCCTGACTTTC.

This rearrangement joins TRBV7-2 to TRBJ1-2; perhaps TRBD1 as D (6 bases). CDR1 is SGHTA, CDR2 FQGNSA, per germline. Deletions cut 5 bases from V and 2 bases from J, with 12 bases between. CDR3 size: 14 residues. The CDR3, as DNA: TGTGCCAGCAGCCGAAAAGGACAGAACTATGGCTACACCTTC. Amino acid sequence: CASSRKGQNYGYTF. The full variable domain, rest sourced from reference TRBV7-2 and TRBJ1-2, is GAGVSQSPSNKVTEKGKDVELRCDPISGHTALYWYRQSLGQGLEFLIYFQGNSAPDKSGLPSDRFSAERTGGSVSTLTIQRTQQEDSAVYLCASSRKGQNYGYTFGSGTRLTVV.

The V call is TRBV19, the J call TRBJ2-1; D gene unclear. The V end was cut by 7 bases, the J end by 0 bases, with 16 bases between. Germline CDR1 is LNHDA and CDR2 is SQIVND (reference sequence). The CDR3 is 16 amino acids. This CDR3 is CASKGIDAGSYNEQFF. In nucleotides, the CDR3 is TGTGCCAGTAAAGGAATTGATGCTGGCTCCTACAATGAGCAGTTCTTC.